This entry is about one T cell receptor beta chain. The sample is drawn from a study of cytomegalovirus exposure and HLA in healthy donors. 13 Jbeta primers and 60 Vbeta primers were used for the PCR. Libraries were prepared by immunoSEQ multiplex PCR; TCRdb keeps only in-frame clonotypes and omits some of them. The profile shows 110,000 or so clones, over 65% of them singletons. The length of the CDR3 is 14 residues. The V end lost 2 bases, the J end lost 0 bases, and 8 bases lay between the germline ends. Germline CDR1 reads SGHNT; CDR2 reads YENEEA. The receptor's source is a woman aged 40 to 55 in good health and CMV-seropositive. Sequencing used PBMCs. V usage is TRBV11-3 and J usage is TRBJ2-7; D is unresolved. CDR3 in amino acids: CASSLILSSYEQYF. In DNA form, the CDR3 reads TGTGCCAGCAGCTTAATCCTTAGCTCCTACGAGCAGTACTTC.